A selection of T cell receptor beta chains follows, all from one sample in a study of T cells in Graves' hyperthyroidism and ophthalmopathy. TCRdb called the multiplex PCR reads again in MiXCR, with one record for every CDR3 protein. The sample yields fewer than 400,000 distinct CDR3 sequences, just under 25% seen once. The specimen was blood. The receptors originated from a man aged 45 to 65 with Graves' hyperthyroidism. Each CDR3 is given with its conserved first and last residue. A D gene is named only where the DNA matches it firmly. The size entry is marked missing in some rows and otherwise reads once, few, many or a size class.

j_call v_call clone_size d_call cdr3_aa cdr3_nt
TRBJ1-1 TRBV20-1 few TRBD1 CSAIPGQGITEAFF TGCAGTGCTATTCCGGGACAGGGGATAACTGAAGCTTTCTTT
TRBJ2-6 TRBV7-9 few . CASLQGSGANVLTF TGTGCCAGTCTACAGGGTAGTGGGGCCAACGTCCTGACTTTC
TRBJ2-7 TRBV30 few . CAWNKKVPLSGQYF TGTGCCTGGAATAAGAAGGTGCCACTTTCCGGGCAGTACTTC
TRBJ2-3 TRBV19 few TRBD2 CASSILAGGSTDTQYF TGTGCCAGTAGTATTCTAGCGGGAGGCTCCACAGATACGCAGTATTTT
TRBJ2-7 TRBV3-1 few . CASSLSRISYEQYF TGTGCCAGCAGCCTAAGTCGGATCTCCTACGAGCAGTACTTC
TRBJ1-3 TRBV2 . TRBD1 CASSRDSSSSGNTIYF TGTGCCAGCAGCAGGGACAGCTCGAGCTCTGGAAACACCATATATTTT
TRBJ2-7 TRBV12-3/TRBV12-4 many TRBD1 CASSRGSGGLSKEQYF TGTGCCAGCAGCCGAGGGTCAGGGGGCCTATCAAAGGAGCAGTACTTC
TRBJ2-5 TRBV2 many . CASGTRETQYF TGTGCCAGCGGGACTCGAGAGACCCAGTACTTC
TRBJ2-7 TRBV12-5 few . CASGLAGLIYEQYF TGTGCTAGTGGTTTGGCTGGACTGATCTACGAGCAGTACTTC
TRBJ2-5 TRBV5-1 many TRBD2 CASSSSGILDTQYF TGCGCCAGCAGCAGTAGCGGGATCCTAGATACCCAGTACTTC
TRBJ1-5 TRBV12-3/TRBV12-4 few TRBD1 CASRLGTGRNQPQHF TGTGCCAGCAGACTCGGGACAGGACGAAATCAGCCCCAGCATTTT
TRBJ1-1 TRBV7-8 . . CASRSGGLTSTEAFF TGTGCCAGCAGATCGGGGGGACTGACAAGCACTGAAGCTTTCTTT
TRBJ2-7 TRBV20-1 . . CSASEGSVYEQYF TGCAGTGCTAGCGAAGGGAGCGTCTACGAGCAGTACTTC
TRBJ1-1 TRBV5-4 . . CASSRVSLNTEAFF TGTGCCAGCAGTAGGGTCTCCTTGAACACTGAAGCTTTCTTT
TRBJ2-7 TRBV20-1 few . CSARASAAYEQYF TGCAGTGCTAGGGCCAGCGCGGCCTACGAGCAGTACTTC
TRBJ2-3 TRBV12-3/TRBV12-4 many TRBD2 CASTAGATDTQYF TGTGCCAGTACAGCGGGAGCAACAGATACGCAGTATTTT
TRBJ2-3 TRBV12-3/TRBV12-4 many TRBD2 CANRAGATDTQYF TGTGCCAATCGGGCGGGAGCGACAGATACGCAGTATTTT
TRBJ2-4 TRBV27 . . CASKAQGRENIQYF TGTGCCAGCAAGGCGCAGGGGAGGGAAAACATTCAGTACTTC
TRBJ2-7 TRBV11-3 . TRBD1 CASSRYDRACEQYF TGTGCCAGCAGCCGGTACGACAGGGCCTGCGAGCAGTACTTC
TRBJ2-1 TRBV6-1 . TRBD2 CASSAGLTQETQFF TGTGCCAGCAGTGCGGGACTAACACAAGAGACCCAGTTCTTC
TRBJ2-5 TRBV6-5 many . CASSYVGQQETQYF TGTGCCAGCAGTTACGTTGGACAGCAAGAGACCCAGTACTTC
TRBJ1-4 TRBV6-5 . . CASSYFVSEKLFF TGTGCCAGCAGTTACTTCGTGAGTGAAAAACTGTTTTTT
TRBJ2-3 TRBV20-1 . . CSANGNSGRTDTQYF TGCAGTGCTAATGGGAATAGCGGACGCACAGATACGCAGTATTTT
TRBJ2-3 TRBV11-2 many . CASSPPRGPDTQYF TGTGCCAGCAGCCCCCCCAGGGGACCAGATACGCAGTATTTT
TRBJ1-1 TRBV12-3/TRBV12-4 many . CASTRGIGTEAFF TGTGCCAGCACCCGGGGTATTGGCACTGAAGCTTTCTTT
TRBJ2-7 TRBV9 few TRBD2 CASSVGTSFAEQYF TGTGCCAGCAGCGTAGGGACTAGCTTCGCCGAGCAGTACTTC
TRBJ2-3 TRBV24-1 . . CATSRSGPDTQYF TGTGCCACCAGTCGCTCAGGGCCAGATACGCAGTATTTT
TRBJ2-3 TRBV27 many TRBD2 CASNPLAGTITDTQYF TGTGCCAGCAATCCACTAGCGGGAACCATCACAGATACGCAGTATTTT
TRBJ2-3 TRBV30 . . CAWRGGDTQYF TGTGCCTGGAGAGGTGGAGATACGCAGTATTTT
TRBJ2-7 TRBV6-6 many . CASSYSIGLAYEQYF TGTGCCAGCAGTTACTCGATAGGCCTAGCCTACGAGCAGTACTTC
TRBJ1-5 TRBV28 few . CASRGGGTAQPQHF TGTGCCAGCAGGGGAGGGGGTACAGCTCAGCCCCAGCATTTT
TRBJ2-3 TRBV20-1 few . CSASPQVRADTQYF TGCAGTGCTAGCCCCCAGGTCCGCGCAGATACGCAGTATTTT
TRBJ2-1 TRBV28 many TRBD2 CASSLFAGGINEQFF TGTGCCAGCAGTTTATTCGCGGGAGGTATCAATGAGCAGTTCTTC
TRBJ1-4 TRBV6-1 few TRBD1 CASSSLGTGREKLFF TGTGCCAGCAGTTCCCTCGGGACAGGGCGGGAAAAACTGTTTTTT
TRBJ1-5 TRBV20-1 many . CSAPGGGLGQPQHF TGCAGTGCTCCCGGGGGGGGGCTGGGACAGCCCCAGCATTTT
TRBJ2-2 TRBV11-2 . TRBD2 CASRRELGTGELFF TGTGCCAGCAGGCGGGAGTTGGGCACCGGGGAGCTGTTTTTT
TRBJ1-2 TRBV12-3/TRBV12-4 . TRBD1 CASRGQSLNYGYTF TGTGCCAGCAGGGGACAGTCCTTAAACTATGGCTACACCTTC
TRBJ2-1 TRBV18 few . CASSPPTTYNEQFF TGTGCCAGCTCACCACCGACCACTTACAATGAGCAGTTCTTC
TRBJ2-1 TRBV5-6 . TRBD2 CASSTGLAIYNEQFF TGTGCCAGCAGCACCGGACTAGCGATATACAATGAGCAGTTCTTC
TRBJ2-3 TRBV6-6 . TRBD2 CASSYGLAGSTDTQYF TGTGCCAGCAGTTACGGTCTAGCGGGCAGCACAGATACGCAGTATTTT
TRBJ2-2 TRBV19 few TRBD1 CASSIAGGSNTGELFF TGTGCCAGTAGTATAGCAGGGGGCAGTAACACCGGGGAGCTGTTTTTT
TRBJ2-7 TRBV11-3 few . CASSLEASVEQYF TGTGCCAGCAGCTTAGAAGCAAGCGTCGAGCAGTACTTC
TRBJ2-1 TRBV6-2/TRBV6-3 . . CASSSVGLAPNNEQFF TGTGCCAGCAGTTCAGTAGGGCTAGCGCCGAACAATGAGCAGTTCTTC
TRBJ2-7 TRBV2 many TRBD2 CASSVRTSGSREQYF TGTGCCAGCAGTGTTAGGACTAGCGGGAGTCGCGAGCAGTACTTC
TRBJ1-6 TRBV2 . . CASSEVVSSPLHF TGTGCCAGCAGTGAAGTCGTCAGTTCACCCCTCCACTTT
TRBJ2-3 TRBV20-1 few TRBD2 CSARSGRTDTQYF TGCAGTGCAAGGAGCGGGAGAACAGATACGCAGTATTTT
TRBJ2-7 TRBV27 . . CASSLSWIGGLSEQYF TGTGCCAGCAGTTTATCGTGGATAGGGGGACTGTCCGAGCAGTACTTC
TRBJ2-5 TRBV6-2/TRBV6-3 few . CASSYVRGETQYF TGTGCCAGCAGTTACGTGAGGGGAGAGACCCAGTACTTC
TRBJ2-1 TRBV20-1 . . CSARKGPETYNEQFF TGCAGTGCTAGAAAAGGGCCAGAAACCTACAATGAGCAGTTCTTC
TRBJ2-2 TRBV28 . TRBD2 CASKSAGVTGELFF TGTGCCAGCAAGTCAGCGGGAGTTACCGGGGAGCTGTTTTTT
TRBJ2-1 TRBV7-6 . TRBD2 CASSGLAGGVGNEQFF TGTGCCAGCAGCGGACTAGCGGGAGGGGTTGGGAATGAGCAGTTCTTC
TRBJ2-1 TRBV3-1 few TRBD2 CASSQSLGGGEQFF TGTGCCAGCAGCCAAAGTCTCGGGGGGGGGGAGCAGTTCTTC
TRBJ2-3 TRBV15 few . CATNPAGVRGETDTQYF TGTGCCACCAACCCAGCGGGGGTCAGGGGGGAGACAGATACGCAGTATTTT
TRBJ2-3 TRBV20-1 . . CSARDILDEGSTDTQYF TGCAGTGCTAGAGATATCCTAGATGAGGGTAGCACAGATACGCAGTATTTT